Each of the 32 T cell receptor beta chains below was sequenced from the same sample in a study of blood T cell repertoires in COVID-19. Repertoires were generated with immunoSEQ multiplex PCR, while TCRdb's copy carries only in-frame clones and drops some. The sample carries about 200,000 clones, over 80% recorded once. Sequencing was done on a sample of peripheral blood. The receptors derive from a human donor in a cohort sampled during active COVID-19.

The chain employs TRBV30 and TRBJ2-7; 10 nucleotides line up with TRBD1. V was pared by 0 bases and J by 2 bases, with 4 bases of the junction left unmatched. Germline loops: CDR1 GTSNPN, CDR2 SVGIG (reference sequence). The CDR3 is 15 amino acids. The CDR3 region is CAWSVRGTGAYEQYF. The CDR3 coding sequence is TGTGCCTGGAGTGTACGAGGGACAGGGGCCTACGAGCAGTACTTC.

This chain joins TRBV19 and TRBJ1-5; 7 bases are a match to TRBD1. Germline trimming cut 6 bases from V and 5 bases from J; bases unmatched to any gene: 10. The CDR3 sequence is 15 residues long. CDR1 is LNHDA, CDR2 SQIVND, per germline (reference sequence). The CDR3 DNA reads as TGTGCCAGTAGGACGCGGGACAGACTTTATCAGCCCCAGCATTTT. It encodes CASRTRDRLYQPQHF. The whole variable domain, filled in from reference TRBV19 and TRBJ1-5, reads DGGITQSPKYLFRKEGQNVTLSCEQNLNHDAMYWYRQDPGQGLRLIYYSQIVNDFQKGDIAEGYSVSREKKESFPLTVTSAQKNPTAFYLCASRTRDRLYQPQHFGDGTRLSIL.

Only a few counts were recorded for this clone. This chain connects TRBV7-9 to TRBJ2-7; TRBD1 aligns across 7 bases. CDR1 SEHNR and CDR2 FQNEAQ come from the germline V gene (reference sequence). J was trimmed by 2 bases and V by 4 bases; bases with no gene match: 8. The CDR3 has 15 amino acids. DNA for the CDR3: TGTGCCAGCAGCTCACAGGGGATTAAAGCCTACGAGCAGTACTTC. Its translation is CASSSQGIKAYEQYF.

This clone was seen a few times. This chain uses TRBV27 with TRBJ1-6; 8 bases align to TRBD1. V gave up 2 bases and J gave up 4 bases; unmatched junction bases: 1. The CDR3 totals 15 residues. The V gene's germline CDR1 is MNHEY and CDR2 SMNVEV (reference sequence). The CDR3 region is CASSLDRGYNSPLHF. The CDR3 DNA reads as TGTGCCAGCAGTTTAGACAGGGGATATAATTCACCCCTCCACTTT.

J is TRBJ1-1 and V is TRBV7-2; 9 positions agree with TRBD1. Germline CDR1 SGHTA, CDR2 FQGNSA. CDR3 length equals 16 residues. Losses at the gene ends were 2 bases for V and 4 bases for J; bases not matched to a gene: 8. The CDR3: CASSLKWDRVSTEAFF. The CDR3 DNA sequence: TGTGCCAGCAGCTTAAAGTGGGACAGGGTTAGCACTGAAGCTTTCTTT. Looking up the rest from reference TRBV7-2 and TRBJ1-1 gives the full variable domain: GAGVSQSPSNKVTEKGKDVELRCDPISGHTALYWYRQSLGQGLEFLIYFQGNSAPDKSGLPSDRFSAERTGGSVSTLTIQRTQQEDSAVYLCASSLKWDRVSTEAFFGQGTRLTVV.

The chain has TRBV2 and TRBJ2-7; D ambiguous. The CDR3 is made up of 12 amino acids. Germline V gives CDR1 SNHLY, CDR2 FYNNEI. The ends were cut back, 6 bases at V and 2 bases at J, with 8 bases in the middle. For the CDR3, the DNA is TGTGCCAGCAGCTCTCTTGCCTACGAGCAGTACTTC. Protein: CASSSLAYEQYF.

This chain joins TRBV28 and TRBJ2-7; TRBD1 matches 10 bases. The germline V gene encodes CDR1 MDHEN and CDR2 SYDVKM. The CDR3 loop spans 13 amino acids. V dropped 5 bases and J dropped 6; count of bases not matched to a gene: 4. The CDR3 region is CASSRTGGREQYF. DNA for the CDR3: TGTGCCAGCAGTCGGACAGGGGGACGCGAGCAGTACTTC.

This clone was counted once. V gene TRBV24-1 combines with J gene TRBJ2-1; 12 nucleotides match TRBD2. V lost 5 bases and J lost 1; bases outside the gene matches: 11. Germline V gene lookup returns CDR1 KGHDR and CDR2 SFDVKD. CDR3 size: 19 residues. The CDR3 coding sequence is TGTGCCACCAGTGGTCACGGACTAGCGGGAACAAGGTCCTACAATGAGCAGTTCTTC. Translated, it gives CATSGHGLAGTRSYNEQFF.

CDR3 in DNA: TGTGCCAGCAGCGTAGCTAGCGGGAGTTTAGAGACCCAGTACTTC. Protein product: CASSVASGSLETQYF. The chain is built from TRBV9 and TRBJ2-5; 10 bases are shared with TRBD2. The CDR3 runs to 15 residues. Looked up from germline, CDR1 is SGDLS and CDR2 is YYNGEE. J gave up 4 bases and V 0 bases, and 3 bases lay outside the gene matches.

The CDR3 DNA sequence: TGTGCCAGCAGTTTTAGCCTAGCGAACTACGAGCAGTACTTC. Translated: CASSFSLANYEQYF. This chain links TRBV28 with TRBJ2-7; tentatively, D is TRBD2 (6 bases). Germline V gene data show CDR1 as MDHEN and CDR2 as SYDVKM. This CDR3 is built from 14 residues. Trimming removed 3 bases from V and 3 bases from J, with 12 bases in between. The entire variable domain, with the rest obtained from reference TRBV28 and TRBJ2-7, is as follows: DVKVTQSSRYLVKRTGEKVFLECVQDMDHENMFWYRQDPGLGLRLIYFSYDVKMKEKGDIPEGYSVSREKKERFSLILESASTNQTSMYLCASSFSLANYEQYFGPGTRLTVT.

The chain is built from TRBV9 and TRBJ2-1; 8 bases match TRBD1. The CDR3 loop spans 14 amino acids. J lost 6 bases, V lost 4 bases, and 6 bases had no gene match. Germline CDR1 SGDLS, CDR2 YYNGEE. CDR3 coding DNA: TGTGCCAGCAGCCCCCCGGACAGGGCCAATGAGCAGTTCTTC. Residues: CASSPPDRANEQFF.

The chain has TRBV2 and TRBJ2-7; 7 bases agree with TRBD1. The germline gives CDR1 SNHLY, CDR2 FYNNEI. This CDR3 region has 13 residues. The J segment lost 3 bases and the V segment lost 2 bases, leaving 1 base of the junction unmatched. This CDR3 reads CASSERGHYEQYF. For the CDR3, the DNA is TGTGCCAGCAGTGAAAGGGGGCACTACGAGCAGTACTTC.

The V and J genes are TRBV7-9 and TRBJ2-7; D is undetermined. The V end was cut by 5 bases, the J end by 4 bases, with 9 bases between. The CDR3 extends over 12 amino acids. CDR1 and CDR2 (germline): SEHNR, FQNEAQ (reference sequence). CDR3 sequence reads: CASSRNSYEQYF. The CDR3 DNA is TGTGCCAGCAGCCGAAACTCGTACGAGCAGTACTTC.

This chain joins TRBV5-1 and TRBJ2-7, with TRBD1 identical over 8 bases. In germline, CDR1 is SGHRS, CDR2 YFSETQ. The CDR3 length is 15 residues. The trim removed 2 bases at V and 6 bases at J, leaving 10 bases unmatched. The CDR3 DNA sequence: TGCGCCAGCAGCTTCTGGACAGGGACGCGATCCGAGCAGTACTTC. Its translation: CASSFWTGTRSEQYF.

The sample holds one count of this clone. A junction end diverges from the germline sequence, so it may reflect a read error. The chain carries TRBV28 and TRBJ2-5, with 7 positions matching TRBD2. The CDR3 spans 12 residues. CDR1 is MDHEN and CDR2 is SYDVKM in the germline V gene. CDR3 nucleotide sequence: TGTGCCAGCAGCTTGTTGCGGGAGACCCGGTACTTC. It codes for CASSLLRETRYF.

The chain recombines TRBV20-1 with TRBJ1-2; TRBD1 might be the D (6 bases). This CDR3 is 10 amino acids long. The V gene's germline CDR1 is DFQATT and CDR2 SNEGSKA (reference sequence). Trimming took off 5 bases at V and 12 bases at J, with 13 bases between the two ends. The CDR3 reads CSALTGTHTF. CDR3 sequence (DNA): TGCAGTGCTTTAACCGGGACACACACCTTC.

The chain uses TRBV7-2 and TRBJ1-3, with 10 bases lining up with TRBD1. Germline V gives CDR1 SGHTA, CDR2 FQGNSA. V gave up 1 base and J gave up 0 bases; unmatched junction bases: 6. CDR3 size: 18 residues. CDR3 DNA: TGTGCCAGCAGCTTAGGACAGGGGGCGCATGCCTCTGGAAACACCATATATTTT. The encoded protein is CASSLGQGAHASGNTIYF.

J is TRBJ2-7 and V is TRBV27; a weak D match, TRBD2 (6 bases). The CDR3 loop spans 16 amino acids. Germline CDR1 reads MNHEY; CDR2 reads SMNVEV (reference sequence). The V gene lost 6 bases and the J gene lost 2 bases, with 20 bases spanning the gap. In DNA, the CDR3 is TGTGCCAGCAGCCCGTCGATGGGGCGGGACGCCTACGAGCAGTACTTC. Translation gives CASSPSMGRDAYEQYF.

CDR3 region: CASLAGSSYNEQFF. CDR3 sequence (DNA): TGTGCCAGCCTAGCGGGGAGCTCCTACAATGAGCAGTTCTTC. The chain couples TRBV2 to TRBJ2-1; TRBD2 aligns across 9 bases. V was clipped by 8 bases and J by 0 bases; unmatched bases: 2. Germline CDR1 SNHLY, CDR2 FYNNEI. The CDR3 totals 14 residues.

The rearrangement links TRBV7-9 to TRBJ1-6; no clear D. Germline V CDR1 and CDR2: SEHNR, FQNEAQ (reference sequence). This CDR3 comprises 14 residues. V was trimmed by 5 bases and J by 7 bases, leaving 12 bases between them. CDR3 sequence (DNA): TGTGCCAGCAGCCCCTTGCCGGGAAATTCACCCCTCCACTTT. This encodes CASSPLPGNSPLHF.

In DNA form, the CDR3 reads TGTGCCAGCAGTCTGTCCTCGGCGGGAGCGACCGGGGAGCTGTTTTTT. It specifies CASSLSSAGATGELFF. This sequence joins TRBV7-2 and TRBJ2-2; 7 positions match TRBD2. The V and J ends lost 6 bases and 5 bases, in that order; junction bases with no gene match: 12. The CDR3 covers 16 residues. Germline V gene lookup returns CDR1 SGHTA and CDR2 FQGNSA.

The chain carries TRBV2 and TRBJ1-6; 8 positions agree with TRBD1. Germline CDR1 is SNHLY and CDR2 is FYNNEI. V was clipped by 5 bases and J by 5 bases; unmatched bases: 5. The length of the CDR3 is 15 residues. The CDR3 spells CASSRTGSDNSPLHF. CDR3 nucleotide sequence: TGTGCCAGCAGTAGGACAGGGTCTGATAATTCACCCCTCCACTTT.

The chain joins TRBV7-3 to TRBJ2-1; 13 nucleotides agree with TRBD2. Trimming removed 2 bases from V and 8 bases from J; junction bases left unmatched: 3. This CDR3 comprises 15 residues. Germline V lookup: CDR1 SGHTA, CDR2 FQGTGA. The CDR3 bases are TGTGCCAGCAGCTTAGGCGGACTAGCGGGAGATGAGCAGTTCTTC. Protein: CASSLGGLAGDEQFF.

V and J are TRBV28 and TRBJ1-2; TRBD1 might be the D (6 bases). Germline-derived CDR1 and CDR2 are MDHEN and SYDVKM. Between the trimmed V and J ends, which lost 6 bases and 4 bases, there was a span of 12 bases. The CDR3 sequence is 13 residues long. The CDR3 DNA reads as TGTGCCAGCAGGATACAGGGAGCCTATGGCTACACCTTC. Translating gives CASRIQGAYGYTF.

This clone was counted a few times. This sequence joins TRBV5-1 and TRBJ2-5; 10 nucleotides align to TRBD2. The length of the CDR3 is 17 residues. Germline V gives CDR1 SGHRS, CDR2 YFSETQ. V lost 0 bases and J lost 5; bases outside the gene matches: 10. Here the CDR3 reads CASSLGASGSRLETQYF. DNA for the CDR3: TGCGCCAGCAGCTTGGGGGCTAGCGGGAGCCGGTTGGAGACCCAGTACTTC.

This chain uses TRBV7-9 with TRBJ2-3; D might be TRBD2 (5 bases). The CDR3 runs 16 residues. Trimming took off 0 bases at V and 1 base at J, with 11 bases between the two ends. The germline V gene encodes CDR1 SEHNR and CDR2 FQNEAQ (reference sequence). CDR3 in amino acids: CASSLAVGKGTDTQYF. The DNA for the CDR3 is TGTGCCAGCAGCTTAGCTGTCGGGAAAGGCACAGATACGCAGTATTTT.

The J gene is TRBJ1-1, the V gene TRBV19, with a weak D call TRBD1 (5 bases). V was trimmed by 6 bases and J by 11 bases, leaving 13 bases between them. The CDR3 consists of 11 residues. Germline CDR1 reads LNHDA; CDR2 reads SQIVND (reference sequence). This CDR3 is CASRVGGVAFF. The CDR3 coding sequence is TGTGCCAGTAGGGTCGGAGGGGTCGCTTTCTTT.

The V gene is TRBV24-1, the J gene TRBJ1-2; unclear D gene. The germline V gene has CDR1 KGHDR and CDR2 SFDVKD. Trimming stripped 3 bases from V and 0 bases from J, with 13 bases between. The CDR3 sequence is 16 residues long. The CDR3 loop reads CATSDHRRTPNYGYTF. The CDR3 DNA is TGTGCCACCAGTGATCACAGACGAACCCCTAACTATGGCTACACCTTC.

This clone was counted once. This sequence joins TRBV11-3 and TRBJ2-2; 7 positions match TRBD1. The length of the CDR3 is 16 residues. Germline-derived CDR1 and CDR2 are SGHNT and YENEEA. The trim removed 4 bases at V and 1 base at J, leaving 6 bases unmatched. CDR3 sequence: CASSSPRTGNTGELFF. DNA for the CDR3: TGTGCCAGCAGCTCACCAAGGACAGGGAACACCGGGGAGCTGTTTTTT.

The chain combines TRBV28 with TRBJ2-7; TRBD1 matches at 8 bases. V dropped 6 bases and J dropped 2; count of bases not matched to a gene: 6. The CDR3 consists of 14 residues. CDR1 MDHEN and CDR2 SYDVKM come from the germline V gene. The CDR3 loop reads CASSWDRPPYEQYF. CDR3 nucleotide sequence: TGTGCCAGCAGCTGGGACAGGCCTCCCTACGAGCAGTACTTC.

This rearrangement joins TRBV7-9 to TRBJ1-1; weak D call: TRBD1 (5 bases). The V end lost 5 bases, the J end lost 6 bases, and 16 bases lay between the germline ends. This CDR3 region has 14 residues. In germline, CDR1 is SEHNR, CDR2 FQNEAQ (reference sequence). The CDR3: CASSREGGGAEAFF. CDR3 sequence (DNA): TGTGCCAGCAGCCGTGAGGGTGGGGGGGCTGAAGCTTTCTTT.

J is TRBJ1-3 and V is TRBV7-3; possible D gene TRBD1, 5 bases. Germline-derived CDR1 and CDR2 are SGHTA and FQGTGA. CDR3 length equals 17 residues. Trimming shortened V by 5 bases and J by 2 bases, and 19 bases separated the two germline ends. The CDR3 DNA is TGTGCCAGCAGCCCGGGGGGTGCCGGGGTAGCTGGAAACACCATATATTTT. Protein product: CASSPGGAGVAGNTIYF.